This T cell receptor (beta chain) was identified in a study of T-cell memory formation after mild COVID-19 (dated by TCRdb to the early 2020s). For the wider study: TCR sequence clusters from the two donors were largely donor specific. Longitudinal TCRalpha and TCRbeta repertoire sequencing tracked T-cell clones expanding and contracting after mild COVID-19 in a couple of donors. The cohort was made up of two young adult volunteers, one female and one male, who were previously healthy. The study at large found these results: Contracting CD4+ clones appeared mostly in the CM and EM memory subsets, whereas CD8+ clones were enriched in EMRA. From day 15 to 85, contracting clones showed balanced CD4/CD8 phenotypes, whereas a second wave of clones that expanded from day 15 to 37 leaned towards CD4+. Only a couple of mild cases were covered by the study, and larger cohorts that include severe cases with pre-infection samples were considered necessary. Some responding clones were detected in pre-infection memory, which suggested that pre-existing cross-reactive memory T cells had joined the SARS-CoV-2 response. Whether the second-wave clones peaking on day 37 were SARS-CoV-2 specific was not confirmed.

For this chain, trimming is 6 bases at the V end and 4 bases at the J end, and the number of junction bases without a gene match is 4. The CDR3 runs 12 amino acids, cysteine and phenylalanine included. Only CDR3 DNA is held: 36 bases, read in frame from base 1. CDR1 and CDR2 are drawn from the germline V gene (reference sequence): DFQATT, SNEGSKA. Ficoll-Paque density gradient centrifugation was the method used to isolate PBMCs. Details on this clonotype: Its antigen remains undetermined. Nothing much larger sits one base from this clone, and base qualities are not available.

The listed sequencing device is Illumina NovaSeq 6000. TCRalpha and TCRbeta cDNA libraries were built by 5'RACE with constant-segment primers, adding sample barcodes and unique molecular identifiers. RNA was extracted from every sample with Trizol reagent. Library amplification was performed in two PCR steps, and a second sample barcode and Illumina TruSeq adapters were introduced in the second step. Libraries were sequenced on an Illumina NovaSeq with 2 x 150 bp paired-end reads. The paper's data handling went like this. The reads were demultiplexed and collapsed into UMI-guided consensus sequences using migec v1.2.7. Using mixcr v2.1.11, the UMI consensuses were aligned to TRA and TRB V and J templates and assembled into clonotypes. Clonotypes were classified as expanded or contracted when called significant by both edgeR and NoisET, with noise models trained on biological replicates. For edgeR calls, the thresholds were a false discovery rate-adjusted p below 0.01 and a log2 fold-change of 1. As an exploratory analysis of dynamics, max-normalized trajectories of the 1000 most abundant clonotypes were examined with PCA combined with hierarchical clustering. The CD4 or CD8 phenotype of responding clones was assigned using the separately sequenced CD4+ and CD8+ repertoires. TCRdb cleaned the public reads at Q25 with fastp, built clones with MiXCR and kept in-frame beta chains. Rows with one shared CDR3 protein collapse into an entry with the most common genes and DNA. Here the V and J calls rest on TCRdb's processing, not on the authors' analysis. The sample table lists 400,000 or so distinct CDR3 sequences, roughly 20% of them with a count of one. The biggest ten clones account for under 15% of the sample.

The sample taken for sequencing was PBMCs or a T cell subset sorted from them (not recorded which). The chain is encoded by TRBV20-1 joined to TRBJ2-5; TRBD1 agrees with 8 junctional bases. This sequence originates from an adult woman who had mild COVID-19 (a few samples of this study predate the infection). The sample titles of this study are shuffled in the database, so cell type and time point are left out; the donor was told from shared clones. The DNA reads as follows: TGCAGTGCCTCTGGACAGGGAGAGACCCAGTACTTC. Its translation reads: CSASGQGETQYF.